This T cell receptor beta chain was recorded in a study of blood T cell repertoires in COVID-19. Only in-frame clones appear in the TCRdb table, and some are missing; sequencing was by immunoSEQ multiplex PCR. In the table there are about 120,000 clones, 87% of which are singletons. V was pared by 5 bases and J by 6 bases, with 18 bases between. The CDR3 runs to 15 residues. CDR1 and CDR2 from the germline V gene are SEHNR and FQNEAQ (reference sequence). This receptor was obtained from a woman aged 70-85 years with acute or convalescent COVID-19. The specimen was peripheral blood. V is TRBV7-9 and J is TRBJ2-3; no firm D call. In DNA form, the CDR3 reads TGTGCCAGCAGCCTAACCGGGTCGCAGCACGATACGCAGTATTTT. This sequence encodes CASSLTGSQHDTQYF.